The 6 T cell receptor beta chains reported below all come from one sample, sequenced in a study of blood T cell repertoires in COVID-19. Measured with immunoSEQ multiplex PCR; TCRdb has only the in-frame clones, and not every one. The table shows some 110,000 clones, with approximately 85% occurring only once. The specimen sequenced was peripheral blood. These receptors were obtained from a man aged 40-49 years with acute or convalescent COVID-19.

V usage is TRBV7-2 and J usage is TRBJ2-3, with D perhaps TRBD2 (7 bases). Germline V lookup: CDR1 SGHTA, CDR2 FQGNSA. CDR3 length: 17 residues. Deletions cut 0 bases from V and 1 base from J, with 14 bases between. CDR3 nucleotide sequence: TGTGCCAGCAGCTTAGCGGGGGGGCTCCCCGGCACAGATACGCAGTATTTT. Protein: CASSLAGGLPGTDTQYF.

The CDR3 DNA reads as TGTGCCAGCAGTAGGGGACAGGGCACCGGGGAGCTGTTTTTT. Its protein product is CASSRGQGTGELFF. This chain connects TRBV27 to TRBJ2-2; 9 positions agree with TRBD1. The V gene end was trimmed by 5 bases and the J gene end by 4 bases; junction bases not matched to a gene: 2. In germline, CDR1 is MNHEY, CDR2 SMNVEV (reference sequence). CDR3 length: 14 residues.

The chain couples TRBV19 to TRBJ1-5, with D possibly being TRBD1 (5 bases). Germline CDR1 is LNHDA and CDR2 is SQIVND (reference sequence). The CDR3 loop spans 13 amino acids. Trimming took 9 bases from V and 0 from J, leaving 9 bases between them. The chain's CDR3 is CARGVSSNQPQHF. The DNA for the CDR3 is TGTGCCAGAGGGGTGAGTAGCAATCAGCCCCAGCATTTT. Looking up the rest from reference TRBV19 and TRBJ1-5 gives the full variable domain: DGGITQSPKYLFRKEGQNVTLSCEQNLNHDAMYWYRQDPGQGLRLIYYSQIVNDFQKGDIAEGYSVSREKKESFPLTVTSAQKNPTAFYLCARGVSSNQPQHFGDGTRLSIL.

The chain links TRBV7-2 to TRBJ2-5; 10 bases map to TRBD2. The CDR3 spans 14 residues. Looked up from germline, CDR1 is SGHTA and CDR2 is FQGNSA. Losses at the gene ends were 6 bases for V and 5 bases for J; bases not matched to a gene: 6. The CDR3 nucleotides are TGTGCCAGCAGAACACTAGCGGGGACTGAGACCCAGTACTTC. Amino acids: CASRTLAGTETQYF.

The rearrangement uses TRBV7-3 and TRBJ2-1; D gene unclear. The CDR3 covers 13 residues. The germline V and J ends were trimmed by 5 bases and 8 bases, with 13 bases remaining between them. Germline V gene lookup returns CDR1 SGHTA and CDR2 FQGTGA. The CDR3 region is CASSPPETHEQFF. DNA of the CDR3: TGTGCCAGCAGCCCTCCCGAGACTCATGAGCAGTTCTTC.

The rearrangement uses TRBV6-1 and TRBJ1-2; D unresolved. This CDR3 contains 15 residues. Trimming pared 1 base from V and 1 base from J, leaving 10 bases between. Germline V gene sequence: CDR1 MNHNS, CDR2 SASEGT. As DNA, the CDR3 is TGTGCCAGCAGTGAAGGTGTCAGGCGTAACTATGGCTACACCTTC. Translation gives CASSEGVRRNYGYTF.